This T cell receptor beta chain was recovered during a study of T and B cells in COVID-19 patients. The study, taken as a whole, reports: Patients with COVID-19 reportedly showed strongly skewed T cell receptor beta variable and joining gene usage.

Trimming shortened V by 7 bases and J by 5 bases, and 6 bases separated the two germline ends. From germline, CDR1 is MNHNY and CDR2 SVGAGI (reference sequence). The CDR3 loop spans 12 amino acids. TRB rearrangements were amplified by multiplex PCR with BIOMED2 TRB-A/B primers. Via MiXCR, TCRdb re-called the multiplex PCR reads, giving one row per CDR3 protein. The table shows around 8,000 distinct CDR3 sequences, with 35% to 50% occurring only once. Turning to this clonotype: What it binds is unknown.

Each TRB amplification used roughly 240-550 ng of genomic DNA from blood. The rearrangement links TRBV6-6 to TRBJ1-6; D is uncertain. The specimen sequenced was blood. The receptor's source is a human donor who had recovered from COVID-19. CDR3 sequence reads: CASTPDNSPLHF. For the CDR3, the DNA is TGTGCCAGCACCCCAGATAATTCACCCCTCCACTTT.